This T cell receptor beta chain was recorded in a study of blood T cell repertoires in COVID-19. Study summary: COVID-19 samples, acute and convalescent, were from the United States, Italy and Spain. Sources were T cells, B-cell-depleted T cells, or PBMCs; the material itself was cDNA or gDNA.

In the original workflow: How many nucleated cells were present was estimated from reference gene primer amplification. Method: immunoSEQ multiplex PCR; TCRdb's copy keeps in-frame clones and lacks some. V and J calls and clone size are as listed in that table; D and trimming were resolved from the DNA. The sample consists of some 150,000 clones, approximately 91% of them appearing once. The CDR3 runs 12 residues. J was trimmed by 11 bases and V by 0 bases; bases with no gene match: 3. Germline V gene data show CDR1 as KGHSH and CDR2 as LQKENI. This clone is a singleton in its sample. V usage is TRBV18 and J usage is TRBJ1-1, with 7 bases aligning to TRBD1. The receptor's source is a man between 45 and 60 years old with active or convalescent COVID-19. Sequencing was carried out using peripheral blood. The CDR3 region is CASSPPTGLAFF. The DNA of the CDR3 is TGTGCCAGCTCACCACCGACAGGGCTTGCTTTCTTT.